This TCR beta chain was recorded in a study of memory CD4+ T cells and cytomegalovirus serostatus. About the research overall: Donors were healthy Belgian adults, about ten CMV seropositive and 20 to 25 seronegative. Study-wide points: Each of 65 to 70 CMV-associated TCRbeta sequences occurred in one to five individuals.

The sort gate was single viable CD3+CD4+CD8-CD45RO+ cells for memory CD4+ T cells. Germline values: CDR1 SEHNR, CDR2 FQNEAQ (reference sequence). V was trimmed by 5 bases and J by 6 bases, leaving 16 bases between them. The CDR3 sequence is 14 residues long. This clone was seen only once. The antigen is unknown. Original handling: Out-of-frame sequences were removed, leaving around 2,000,000 distinct TCRbeta sequences. Data came from immunoSEQ multiplex PCR; TCRdb stores just in-frame clones and leaves some out. The V and J calls and clone size were taken over from that table, and D and trimming were inferred from the DNA. The data hold 60,000 or so clones, with approximately 81% observed a single time.

Input material: memory CD4+ T cells from blood. The J gene is TRBJ1-1, the V gene TRBV7-9; D is possibly TRBD1 (5 bases). The receptor was derived from an adult in good health and CMV-seronegative. Some clones in this sample may be carry-over from other donors' samples. The CDR3 region is CASSANDRFAEAFF. The CDR3 coding sequence is TGTGCCAGCAGCGCGAACGACAGATTTGCTGAAGCTTTCTTT.